The entry that follows covers one T cell receptor beta chain sequence. Reverse transcription used roughly 0.45 to 1 ug RNA and random hexamers. TCRdb itself ran the immunoSEQ multiplex PCR reads through MiXCR, one entry per CDR3 protein. The table records 90,000 to 150,000 distinct CDR3 sequences, around 93% of them present only once. These data originate in a study of CD8 T cells in Susac syndrome. V shed 4 bases, J shed 2 bases, and the junction held 16 bases outside the gene matches. The germline gives CDR1 SQVTM, CDR2 ANQGSEA. This CDR3 comprises 19 residues. Sequenced sample: CD8+ T cells from PBMCs. The chain is built from TRBV29-1 and TRBJ2-6; 8 positions match TRBD1. The sequence was obtained from a human donor in good health. This CDR3 is CSVALGPGGELPGANVLTF. In DNA, the CDR3 is TGCAGCGTTGCATTAGGGCCAGGGGGCGAGTTGCCTGGGGCCAACGTCCTGACTTTC.